This TCR beta chain was documented in a study of molecular identifiers for immune sequencing clone quantification. Sorting selected naive CD8 T cells with a CD8+CD4-CCR7+CD45RA+ phenotype. Germline CDR1 reads ENHRY; CDR2 reads SYGVKD. The CDR3 runs to 14 residues. Methods described previously, with TCR primers listed, were used for bulk TCR libraries. In TCRdb, the PCR reads were re-called with MiXCR into one record per CDR3 protein. The sample lists 400,000 to 600,000 distinct CDR3 sequences, about a fifth seen once, with 0.7% to 1% in the top ten. About this clonotype itself: Sequence at one end of the junction differs from germline and may be a read error.

The receptor was derived from a human donor in good health. Some libraries in this study had Jurkat cell RNA spiked in. This chain links TRBV10-3 with TRBJ2-7; TRBD2 might be the D (5 bases). The sample taken for sequencing was naive CD8+ T cells from blood, with Jurkat cell RNA spiked in. Documented subset: FACS-sorted CD8+CD4-CCR7+CD45RA+ naive T cells. CDR3: CAIGEGLEPYEQCF. Written as DNA, the CDR3 is TGTGCCATCGGTGAGGGCCTCGAGCCCTACGAGCAGTGCTTC.